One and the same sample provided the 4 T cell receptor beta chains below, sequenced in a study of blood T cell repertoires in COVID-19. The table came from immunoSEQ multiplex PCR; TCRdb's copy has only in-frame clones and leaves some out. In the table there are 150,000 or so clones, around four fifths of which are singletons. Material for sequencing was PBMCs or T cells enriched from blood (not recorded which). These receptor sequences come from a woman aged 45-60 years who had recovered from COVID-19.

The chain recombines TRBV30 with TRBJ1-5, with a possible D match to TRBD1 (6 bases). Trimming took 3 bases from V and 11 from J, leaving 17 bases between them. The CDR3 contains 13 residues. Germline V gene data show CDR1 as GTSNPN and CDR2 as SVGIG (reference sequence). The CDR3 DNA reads TGTGCCTGGAGCCTCGGGACATCCTCGGCCCAGCATTTT. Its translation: CAWSLGTSSAQHF.

The CDR3 nucleotides read TGTGCCTGGAGTGTAATCATTTACGAGCAGTACTTC. Translating gives CAWSVIIYEQYF. This chain links TRBV30 with TRBJ2-7; the D is unclear. CDR1 is GTSNPN and CDR2 is SVGIG in the germline V gene (reference sequence). The CDR3 runs 12 residues. V shed 0 bases and J shed 4 bases, with 7 bases lying between them.

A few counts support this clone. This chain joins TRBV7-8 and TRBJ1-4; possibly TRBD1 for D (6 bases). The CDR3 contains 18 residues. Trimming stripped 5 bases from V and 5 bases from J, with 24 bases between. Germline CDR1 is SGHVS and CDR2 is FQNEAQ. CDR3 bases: TGTGCCAGCAGCCCTACTAAGGGGACATTGCTCTTCAATGAAAAACTGTTTTTT. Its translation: CASSPTKGTLLFNEKLFF.

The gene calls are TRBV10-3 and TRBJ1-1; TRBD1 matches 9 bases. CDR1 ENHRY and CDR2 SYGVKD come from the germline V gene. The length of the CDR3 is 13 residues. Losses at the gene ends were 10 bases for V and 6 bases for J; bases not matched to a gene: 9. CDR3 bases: TGTGCCACCCGGGGACAGGGAGATTCTGAAGCTTTCTTT. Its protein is CATRGQGDSEAFF.